This TCR beta chain was sequenced in a study of cytomegalovirus exposure and HLA in healthy donors. Study results and limitations: Prior analysis indicated that the majority of TCR beta V segments exhibited productivity approximately 87% or approximately 30% of the time. A list of around 160 TCR beta chains associated with cytomegalovirus was given.

V was clipped by 1 base and J by 4 bases, with 7 bases between them. Germline-derived CDR1 and CDR2 are SGDLS and YYNGEE. The CDR3 consists of 13 residues. In regard to this clone: Its antigen is still unknown.

Both 60 Vbeta primers and 13 Jbeta primers went into the PCR. TCRdb's copy holds only in-frame clones and misses some; the assay was immunoSEQ multiplex PCR. The sample shows fewer than 150,000 clones, more than 75% of them seen only once. The V gene is TRBV9, the J gene TRBJ2-3; D remains unclear. The sample taken for sequencing was PBMCs. This TCR was sampled from a male donor in good health and CMV-seronegative. The CDR3 coding sequence is TGTGCCAGCAGCGTACGAAGCCCAGATACGCAGTATTTT. This sequence encodes CASSVRSPDTQYF. The complete variable domain, with remaining parts taken from reference TRBV9 and TRBJ2-3, reads DSGVTQTPKHLITATGQRVTLRCSPRSGDLSVYWYQQSLDQGLQFLIQYYNGEERAKGNILERFSAQQFPDLHSELNLSSLELGDSALYFCASSVRSPDTQYFGPGTRLTVL.